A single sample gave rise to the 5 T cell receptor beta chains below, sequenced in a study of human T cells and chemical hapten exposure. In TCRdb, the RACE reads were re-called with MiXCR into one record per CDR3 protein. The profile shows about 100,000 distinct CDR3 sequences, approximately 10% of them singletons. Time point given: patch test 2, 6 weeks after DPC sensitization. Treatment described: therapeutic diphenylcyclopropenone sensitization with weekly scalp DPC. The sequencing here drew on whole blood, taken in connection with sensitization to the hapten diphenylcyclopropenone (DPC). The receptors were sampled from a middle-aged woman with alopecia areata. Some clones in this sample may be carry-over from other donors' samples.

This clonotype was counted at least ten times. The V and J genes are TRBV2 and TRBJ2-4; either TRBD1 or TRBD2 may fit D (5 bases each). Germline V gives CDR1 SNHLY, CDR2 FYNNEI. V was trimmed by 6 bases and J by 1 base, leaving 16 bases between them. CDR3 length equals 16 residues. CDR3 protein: CASSLWGEGAKNIQYF. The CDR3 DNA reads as TGTGCCAGCAGCCTGTGGGGCGAGGGGGCCAAAAACATTCAGTACTTC.

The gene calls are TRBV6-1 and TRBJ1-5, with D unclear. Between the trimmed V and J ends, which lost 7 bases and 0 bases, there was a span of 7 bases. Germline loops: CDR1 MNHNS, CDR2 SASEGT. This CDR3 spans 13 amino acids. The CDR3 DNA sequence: TGTGCCAGCAAGAGGGATAGCAATCAGCCCCAGCATTTT. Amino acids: CASKRDSNQPQHF.

The CDR3 is CASSLVSGTNTGELFF. CDR3 nucleotide sequence: TGTGCCAGCAGCTTAGTTTCCGGGACCAACACCGGGGAGCTGTTTTTT. The chain is built from TRBV7-6 and TRBJ2-2; D may match TRBD1 or TRBD2 (5 bases each). CDR1 and CDR2 (germline): SGHVS, FNYEAQ. The germline V and J ends were trimmed by 1 base and 2 bases, with 11 bases remaining between them. The CDR3 extends over 16 amino acids.

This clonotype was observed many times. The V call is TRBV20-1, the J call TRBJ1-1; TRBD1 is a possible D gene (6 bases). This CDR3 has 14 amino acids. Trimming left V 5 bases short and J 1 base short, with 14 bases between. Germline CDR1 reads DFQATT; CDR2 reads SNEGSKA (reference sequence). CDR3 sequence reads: CSAPKGGWNTEAFF. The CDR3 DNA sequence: TGCAGTGCTCCAAAGGGGGGATGGAACACTGAAGCTTTCTTT.

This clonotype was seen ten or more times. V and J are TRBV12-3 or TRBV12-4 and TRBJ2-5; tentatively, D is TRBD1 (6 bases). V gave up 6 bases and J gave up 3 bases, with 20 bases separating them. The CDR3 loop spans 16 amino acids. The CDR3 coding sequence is TGTGCCAGCAGCCCATTACCGGGACAAGAAAAAGAGACCCAGTACTTC. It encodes CASSPLPGQEKETQYF.